This T cell receptor (beta chain) was sequenced during a study of response to subunit inactivated influenza vaccine. Study-level points and caveats: The authors suggested that few new T cells are recruited per seasonal influenza vaccination.

V was clipped by 4 bases and J by 8 bases, with 15 bases between them. The CDR3 is 13 residues long. Germline V lookup: CDR1 SGHRS, CDR2 YFSETQ. About this clonotype: Its antigen is unidentified.

MiXCR was run by TCRdb on the RT-PCR reads, yielding one entry per CDR3 protein. The data hold approximately 310,000 distinct CDR3 sequences, with 21% observed a single time. The chain uses TRBV5-1 and TRBJ1-2; perhaps TRBD1 as D (5 bases). This sequence was found in a man aged 45 to 75 who received an inactivated influenza vaccine. The input for sequencing was PBMCs from blood, taken about 19 months after vaccination. In DNA form, the CDR3 reads TGCGCCAGCAGCAGTGCAGGGCCGGGGGGCTACACCTTC. Residues: CASSSAGPGGYTF.